Following are 13 T cell receptor beta chains from one sample sequenced in a study of blood T cell repertoires in COVID-19. Sequencing was performed with immunoSEQ multiplex PCR; in TCRdb, only in-frame clones are kept and a portion is missing. This table has 150,000 to 180,000 clones, 70% to 85% appearing once. Sequencing was performed on peripheral blood. These receptors came from a man aged 60 to 75 with COVID-19, enrolled during active disease.

This clone has just one count. The rearrangement links TRBV19 to TRBJ1-4, with D uncertain. The CDR3 spans 18 residues. Germline V gene lookup returns CDR1 LNHDA and CDR2 SQIVND (reference sequence). Trimming cost V 3 bases and J 0 bases, with 17 bases left between them. CDR3 DNA sequence: TGTGCCAGTAGTATCGGGAAAACTTCAAGGGCAACTAATGAAAAACTGTTTTTT. Translating gives CASSIGKTSRATNEKLFF.

This clone appeared once. The rearrangement uses TRBV2 and TRBJ2-7, with D possibly TRBD2 on 6 matching bases. Germline V CDR1 and CDR2: SNHLY, FYNNEI. Trimming took off 7 bases at V and 4 bases at J, with 20 bases between the two ends. The length of the CDR3 is 15 residues. CDR3 nucleotides: TGTGCCAGCAACCCTCGCGTGACGGGAGTTTACGAGCAGTACTTC. Translated: CASNPRVTGVYEQYF.

This chain connects TRBV2 to TRBJ2-7; weak D call: TRBD2 (7 bases). V lost 8 bases, J lost 2 bases, and 16 bases lay in between. CDR1 and CDR2 (germline): SNHLY, FYNNEI. CDR3 length: 14 amino acids. Written as DNA, the CDR3 is TGTGCCAGCTACGAAGGGGGGGTACCCTACGAGCAGTACTTC. It specifies CASYEGGVPYEQYF.

This clone was seen more than once but under ten times. The V gene is TRBV7-2, the J gene TRBJ1-1; 9 bases fit TRBD1. The V gene end was trimmed by 4 bases and the J gene end by 1 base; junction bases not matched to a gene: 1. This CDR3 contains 14 residues. Germline loops: CDR1 SGHTA, CDR2 FQGNSA. The chain's CDR3 is CASSSDRGNTEAFF. The CDR3, as DNA: TGTGCCAGCAGCTCGGACAGGGGGAACACTGAAGCTTTCTTT.

This clone was counted only a few times. The V and J genes are TRBV7-2 and TRBJ2-5; 11 positions agree with TRBD1. The germline V gene has CDR1 SGHTA and CDR2 FQGNSA. CDR3 length equals 13 residues. The V segment lost 6 bases and the J segment 5 bases; nucleotides outside the gene matches: 2. In nucleotides, the CDR3 is TGTGCCAGCAGACGGGACAGGGGGGAGACCCAGTACTTC. Amino acids: CASRRDRGETQYF.

This chain uses TRBV7-9 with TRBJ2-1; the match to TRBD2 covers 11 bases. The V gene end was trimmed by 5 bases and the J gene end by 8 bases; junction bases not matched to a gene: 11. The CDR3 sequence is 16 residues long. The germline V gene has CDR1 SEHNR and CDR2 FQNEAQ (reference sequence). The chain's CDR3 is CASSVPTSGVFDEQFF. The CDR3 DNA sequence: TGTGCCAGCAGCGTACCGACTAGCGGGGTGTTCGATGAGCAGTTCTTC.

The chain joins TRBV4-1 to TRBJ1-2; TRBD1 aligns across 7 bases. The germline V gene encodes CDR1 MGHRA and CDR2 YSYEKL. V lost 8 bases, J lost 7 bases, and 13 bases stayed unmatched. The CDR3 spans 14 residues. The CDR3 region is CASALAGGKSGYTF. The CDR3 bases are TGCGCCAGCGCTCTAGCAGGGGGTAAAAGTGGCTACACCTTC.

The rearrangement joins TRBV2 to TRBJ2-2; 9 bases fit TRBD2. The V gene's germline CDR1 is SNHLY and CDR2 FYNNEI. The CDR3 loop spans 15 amino acids. The junction had 9 bases not matched to a gene; V was cut back by 6 bases and J by 7 bases. The CDR3 coding sequence is TGTGCCAGCAGAGGGTTAGCGGGAGCAAACGGGGAGCTGTTTTTT. Its protein is CASRGLAGANGELFF.

The chain links TRBV4-2 to TRBJ2-1; D is tentatively TRBD1 or TRBD2 (7 bases each). Germline V lookup: CDR1 LGHNA, CDR2 YNFKEQ. The CDR3 consists of 17 residues. Trimming took off 4 bases at V and 6 bases at J, with 22 bases between the two ends. The CDR3 DNA sequence: TGTGCCAGCAGCCCAGAGGGGGCGGGGGTCAATCCCAATGAGCAGTTCTTC. Translated: CASSPEGAGVNPNEQFF.

The chain has TRBV15 and TRBJ2-7; 11 bases are a match to TRBD1. CDR3 size: 15 residues. Germline V gives CDR1 LNHNV, CDR2 YYDKDF (reference sequence). J was trimmed by 4 bases and V by 0 bases; bases with no gene match: 2. The CDR3 loop is CATSREGQGGYEQYF. CDR3 in DNA: TGTGCCACCAGCAGAGAGGGACAGGGGGGTTACGAGCAGTACTTC.

The genes are TRBV20-1 and TRBJ1-3; the D is unclear. This CDR3 contains 13 residues. The V and J ends lost 3 bases and 0 bases respectively, with 6 bases between them. Germline assignment: CDR1 DFQATT and CDR2 SNEGSKA (reference sequence). Here the CDR3 reads CSASTFSGNTIYF. CDR3 DNA: TGCAGTGCTAGTACTTTCTCTGGAAACACCATATATTTT.

This clone was detected once. The chain uses TRBV11-3 and TRBJ2-7, with TRBD1 identical over 10 bases. The CDR3 spans 15 residues. From germline, CDR1 is SGHNT and CDR2 YENEEA. V was clipped by 4 bases and J by 6 bases; unmatched bases: 9. This chain's CDR3 is CASSSVRQGAGEQYF. The CDR3 DNA is TGTGCCAGCAGCTCCGTTAGACAGGGGGCAGGCGAGCAGTACTTC.

CDR3 residues: CASSQEGQGGSTDTQYF. CDR3 bases: TGTGCCAGCAGCCAAGAAGGGCAGGGGGGATCAACAGATACGCAGTATTTT. The chain links TRBV3-1 (or the pseudogene TRBV3-2) to TRBJ2-3; perhaps TRBD1 as D (7 bases). This CDR3 is 17 amino acids long. The V end was cut by 0 bases, the J end by 3 bases, with 16 bases between. Germline loops: CDR1 LGHDT, CDR2 YNNKEL (reference sequence).